This TCR beta chain was obtained from a study of cytotoxic CD8 clonotypes in ibrutinib-treated CLL. The table came from immunoSEQ multiplex PCR; TCRdb's copy has only in-frame clones and leaves some out. The sample yields 130,000 or so clones, 79% seen once. The specimen comprised PBMCs, sampled after 12 months of ibrutinib treatment. The TCR comes from a human donor with chronic lymphocytic leukemia.

CDR3 sequence reads: CASSPSEAGELFF. The CDR3 DNA sequence: TGTGCCAGCTCACCATCGGAAGCCGGGGAGCTGTTTTTT. The chain employs TRBV18 and TRBJ2-2, with D hard to call. The CDR3 spans 13 residues. From germline, CDR1 is KGHSH and CDR2 LQKENI. Trimming shortened V by 2 bases and J by 6 bases, and 7 bases separated the two germline ends.